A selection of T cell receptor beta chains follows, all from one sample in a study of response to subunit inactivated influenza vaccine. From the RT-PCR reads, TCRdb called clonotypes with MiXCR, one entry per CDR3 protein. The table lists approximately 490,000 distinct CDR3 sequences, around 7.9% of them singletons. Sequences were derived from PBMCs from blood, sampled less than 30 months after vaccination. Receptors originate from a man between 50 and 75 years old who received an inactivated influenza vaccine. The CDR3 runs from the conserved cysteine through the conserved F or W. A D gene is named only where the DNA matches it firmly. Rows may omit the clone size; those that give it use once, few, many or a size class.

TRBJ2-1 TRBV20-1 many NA TGCAGTGCTAGTTGGGAATACAATGAGCAGTTCTTC CSASWEYNEQFF
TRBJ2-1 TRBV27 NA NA TGTGCCAGCAGTTTACACAGAAGCTCCTACAATGAGCAGTTCTTC CASSLHRSSYNEQFF
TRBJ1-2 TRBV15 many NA TGTGCCACCAGCAGAGCCTCTACACTCTATGGCTACACCTTC CATSRASTLYGYTF
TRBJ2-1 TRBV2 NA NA TGTGCCAGCAGTAAGGGGGACAATGAGCAGTTCTTC CASSKGDNEQFF
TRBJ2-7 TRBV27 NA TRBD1 TGTGCCAGCAGTGTCTCCAGGGGGCTGGACGAGCAGTACTTC CASSVSRGLDEQYF
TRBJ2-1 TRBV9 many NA TGTGCCAGCAGCGTAGCTACGACAGTAAGGTGGGAAAATGAGCAGTTCTTC CASSVATTVRWENEQFF
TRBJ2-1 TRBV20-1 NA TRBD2 TGCAGTGCACCTACTAGCGGGACTGCTCTTAGCTCCTACAATGAGCAGTTCTTC CSAPTSGTALSSYNEQFF
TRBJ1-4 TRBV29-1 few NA TGCAGCGCTAAACAGGGATTTAATGAAAAACTGTTTTTT CSAKQGFNEKLFF
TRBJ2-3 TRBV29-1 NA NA TGCAGCGTTGAAAGGTCGGGGGGCCGCGCAGATACGCAGTATTTT CSVERSGGRADTQYF
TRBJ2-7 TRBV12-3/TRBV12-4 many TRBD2 TGTGCCAGCAGTTTAGCGGGAGGGATCTACGAGCAGTACTTC CASSLAGGIYEQYF
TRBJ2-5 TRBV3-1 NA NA TGTGCCAGCAGCCAAGACTGGCGAACCCTCGGGGAGACCCAGTACTTC CASSQDWRTLGETQYF
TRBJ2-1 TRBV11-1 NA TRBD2 TGTGCCAGCAGCCCTAGCGGGTACTCCTACAATGAGCAGTTCTTC CASSPSGYSYNEQFF
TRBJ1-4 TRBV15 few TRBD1 TGTGCCACCAGCCGAACAGGGGTGGCAGAAAAACTGTTTTTT CATSRTGVAEKLFF
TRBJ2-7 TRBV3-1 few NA TGTGCCAGCAGCCAACTGGGGGAGAACTACGAGCAGTACTTC CASSQLGENYEQYF
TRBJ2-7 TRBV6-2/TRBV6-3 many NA TGTGCCAGCAGTCTACACCGGGGGCCGTACGAGCAGTACTTC CASSLHRGPYEQYF
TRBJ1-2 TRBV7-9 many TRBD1 TGTGCCAGCAGCTTACCGGACAGGAATAGGGGCTACACCTTC CASSLPDRNRGYTF
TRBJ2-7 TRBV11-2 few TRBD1 TGTGCCAGCAGCATTCATATTAGTTTCGGACAGGGGCTGAGATACGAGCAGTACTTC CASSIHISFGQGLRYEQYF